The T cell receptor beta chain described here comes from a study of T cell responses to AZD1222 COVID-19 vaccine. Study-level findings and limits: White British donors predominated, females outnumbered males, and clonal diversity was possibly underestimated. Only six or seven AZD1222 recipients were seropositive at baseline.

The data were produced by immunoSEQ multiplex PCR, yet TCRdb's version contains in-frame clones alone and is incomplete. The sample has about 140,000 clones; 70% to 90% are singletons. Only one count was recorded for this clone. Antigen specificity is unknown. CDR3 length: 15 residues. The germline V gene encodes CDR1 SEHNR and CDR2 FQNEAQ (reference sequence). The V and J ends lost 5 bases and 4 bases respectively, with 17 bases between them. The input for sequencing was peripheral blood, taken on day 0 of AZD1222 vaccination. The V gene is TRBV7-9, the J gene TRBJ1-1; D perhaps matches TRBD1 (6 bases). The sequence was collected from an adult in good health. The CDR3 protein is CASSRTEQGSTEAFF. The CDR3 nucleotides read TGTGCCAGCAGCCGGACCGAACAGGGATCCACTGAAGCTTTCTTT.